The 20 T cell receptor beta chains presented below share a single source sample, sequenced in a study of T-cell reconstitution after alpha-beta-depleted transplantation in children. A library of TCRbeta sequences, prepared with unique molecular identifiers, was generated. TCRdb re-derived calls from the PCR reads in MiXCR, one entry per CDR3 protein. The repertoire has 500,000 or so distinct CDR3 sequences, roughly 11% of them found once; the top ten carry around 13%. The sample consisted of PBMCs, mostly from graft donor cells, taken 180 days after TCRalphabeta/CD19-depleted stem cell transplant. These receptor sequences come from a female patient aged 2-9 years who had a stem cell transplant for aplastic anemia, so the T cells may come from the graft donor.

This clonotype came up a few times. The V call is TRBV10-3, the J call TRBJ2-7; D is perhaps TRBD1 (6 bases). The germline gives CDR1 ENHRY, CDR2 SYGVKD. The V end was cut by 0 bases, the J end by 3 bases, with 9 bases between. The CDR3 loop spans 14 amino acids. The CDR3 DNA is TGTGCCATCAGTGAGTCTAACAGGGTCTACGAGCAGTACGTC. Its protein product is CAISESNRVYEQYV.

This clonotype was counted a few times. The chain employs TRBV13 and TRBJ2-2, with D possibly being TRBD2 (6 bases). This CDR3 spans 17 amino acids. CDR1 is PRHDT, CDR2 FYEKMQ, per germline (reference sequence). The ends were cut back, 1 base at V and 2 bases at J, with 14 bases in the middle. The CDR3 DNA reads as TGTGCCAGCAGCTTAGACTCGGACTACAATAACACCGGGGAGCTGTTTTTT. Protein sequence: CASSLDSDYNNTGELFF.

There are many counts of this clonotype. The chain recombines TRBV10-3 with TRBJ1-1; D is uncertain. V lost 0 bases to trimming and J lost 1 base, with 6 bases between them. This CDR3 spans 14 amino acids. The germline gives CDR1 ENHRY, CDR2 SYGVKD. The CDR3 reads CAISESQGNTEAFF. In DNA, the CDR3 is TGTGCCATCAGTGAGTCGCAAGGGAACACTGAAGCTTTCTTT.

The rearrangement links TRBV21-1 to TRBJ2-3; the table calls TRBD2, which could not be checked here. TRBV21-1 is assigned pseudogene status. The CDR3 sequence is 17 residues long. This CDR3 is CASSKGATSGSTDTQYF. In DNA, the CDR3 is TGTGCCAGCAGCAAAGGGGCCACTAGCGGTAGCACAGATACGCAGTATTTT.

This clonotype has a handful of counts. The chain links TRBV4-3 to TRBJ2-1, with TRBD1 identical over 8 bases. CDR1 and CDR2 (germline): LGHNA, YSLEER. The V gene end was trimmed by 1 base and the J gene end by 3 bases; junction bases not matched to a gene: 5. This CDR3 has 16 amino acids. The CDR3 bases are TGCGCCAGCAGCCAAGCCAGGGGGCATCTCTACAATGAGCAGTTCTTC. Residues: CASSQARGHLYNEQFF.

This clonotype was seen only a few times. CDR3 sequence reads: CASSTRPIDSGAITYNEQFF. The CDR3 region has the DNA TGTGCCAGCAGCACTCGACCGATCGATAGCGGGGCCATCACCTACAATGAGCAGTTCTTC. The chain employs TRBV7-3 and TRBJ2-1, with 8 bases fitting TRBD2. Per germline, CDR1 SGHTA and CDR2 FQGTGA. The V and J ends lost 5 bases and 2 bases, in that order; junction bases with no gene match: 20. The CDR3 is 20 residues long.

The chain recombines TRBV4-1 with TRBJ2-7; D perhaps matches TRBD1 (5 bases). V lost 0 bases and J 3 bases, leaving 15 bases between the germline ends. Per the germline V gene, CDR1 is MGHRA and CDR2 is YSYEKL. CDR3 length: 16 amino acids. CDR3 nucleotides: TGCGCCAGCAGCCAAGAGGAGACAGACAAGATCTACGAGCAGTACTTC. Protein sequence: CASSQEETDKIYEQYF.

This clonotype was observed a few times. The rearrangement joins TRBV7-9 to TRBJ2-2, with 9 positions matching TRBD1. The CDR3 totals 16 residues. Germline values: CDR1 SEHNR, CDR2 FQNEAQ (reference sequence). Trimming at V came to 5 bases and at J to 5 bases, leaving 9 bases not matched to a gene. CDR3 loop: CASSDRDRVATGELFF. The DNA of the CDR3 is TGTGCCAGCAGCGATCGGGACAGGGTCGCGACCGGGGAGCTGTTTTTT.

In this sample, this clonotype turned up a few times. CDR3 region: CASSVGPTDYNEQFF. As DNA, the CDR3 is TGTGCCAGCAGTGTCGGTCCGACAGATTACAATGAGCAGTTCTTC. The rearrangement links TRBV6-1 to TRBJ2-1; D is possibly TRBD1 (5 bases). Germline values: CDR1 MNHNS, CDR2 SASEGT. CDR3 length: 15 residues. Trimming took 4 bases from V and 4 from J, leaving 14 bases between them.

This clonotype was counted ten times or more. CDR3 in DNA: TGCGCCAGCAGCCAACAGGGGCCCGGGGAGCTGTTTTTT. It yields the protein CASSQQGPGELFF. The chain is built from TRBV5-1 and TRBJ2-2, with 7 nucleotides matching TRBD1. This CDR3 region has 13 residues. With 4 bases clipped from V and 6 bases from J, the junction kept 3 bases outside the gene matches. In germline, CDR1 is SGHRS, CDR2 YFSETQ.

The chain employs TRBV4-2 and TRBJ2-3, with TRBD2 as a possible D gene (5 bases). From germline, CDR1 is LGHNA and CDR2 YNFKEQ. Trimming removed 0 bases from V and 6 bases from J, with 19 bases in between. This CDR3 is 17 amino acids long. CDR3 coding DNA: TGTGCCAGCAGCCAAGATCTGTCCAGAGGGTCCGGGGATACGCAGTATTTT. This translates into CASSQDLSRGSGDTQYF.

The chain employs TRBV20-1 and TRBJ2-3, with D perhaps matching TRBD2 (5 bases). Germline CDR1 and CDR2: DFQATT and SNEGSKA (reference sequence). V shed 7 bases and J shed 6 bases, with 17 bases lying between them. This CDR3 region has 13 residues. Written as DNA, the CDR3 is TGCAGTGTCCCCCCCCGGGATATGGATACGCAGTATTTT. This gives the protein CSVPPRDMDTQYF.

This clonotype has a handful of counts. V usage is TRBV5-1 and J usage is TRBJ2-3; TRBD2 aligns across 8 bases. Germline V CDR1 and CDR2: SGHRS, YFSETQ. V trimming: 3 bases; J trimming: 5 bases; junction bases outside the gene matches: 8. This CDR3 has 15 residues. CDR3 sequence reads: CASSSAGVGGDTQYF. The CDR3 DNA sequence: TGCGCCAGCAGCTCAGCGGGAGTGGGGGGAGATACGCAGTATTTT.

This clonotype was seen only a few times. The chain employs TRBV18 and TRBJ2-5; D is undetermined. Per the germline V gene, CDR1 is KGHSH and CDR2 is LQKENI. CDR3 length: 15 amino acids. The germline V and J ends were trimmed by 1 base and 5 bases, with 14 bases remaining between them. CDR3 sequence (DNA): TGTGCCAGCTCACCACGAGGCCTTCTGACGGAGACCCAGTACTTC. Protein sequence: CASSPRGLLTETQYF.

This clonotype occurred many times. This chain uses TRBV12-3 or TRBV12-4 with TRBJ2-1; TRBD2 might be the D (5 bases). There are 13 residues in the CDR3. V lost 6 bases and J lost 12, with 18 bases in between. DNA for the CDR3: TGTGCCAGCAGCCGCCCCCGGGGAGCCGGGCAGTTCTTC. Translation: CASSRPRGAGQFF.

The CDR3 nucleotides are TGCAGCGTTGAAAGGGGTCGGGGGGTGGGGGACGAGCAGTACTTC. It yields the protein CSVERGRGVGDEQYF. The genes are TRBV29-1 and TRBJ2-7; 7 bases agree with TRBD2. The CDR3 length is 15 residues. In germline, CDR1 is SQVTM, CDR2 ANQGSEA. With 2 bases clipped from V and 5 bases from J, the junction kept 12 bases outside the gene matches.

This clonotype was observed a handful of times. The chain uses TRBV13 and TRBJ2-7; D might be TRBD1 (5 bases). The CDR3 loop spans 12 amino acids. CDR1 and CDR2 from the germline V gene are PRHDT and FYEKMQ (reference sequence). Trimming took 4 bases from V and 9 from J, leaving 13 bases between them. Written as DNA, the CDR3 is TGTGCCAGCAGCTCCAGGGTCTCGCGGCAGTACGTC. It is translated as CASSSRVSRQYV.

This chain joins TRBV29-1 and TRBJ2-2, with TRBD2 identical over 13 bases. The V and J ends lost 6 bases and 2 bases, in that order; junction bases with no gene match: 12. CDR1 and CDR2 (germline): SQVTM, ANQGSEA. The CDR3 has 18 amino acids. The CDR3 reads CSVEGGGTSGKNTGELFF. The CDR3 region has the DNA TGCAGCGTCGAGGGAGGTGGGACTAGCGGGAAAAACACCGGGGAGCTGTTTTTT.

The chain couples TRBV19 to TRBJ1-2; no clear D. This CDR3 is built from 16 residues. CDR1 is LNHDA and CDR2 is SQIVND in the germline V gene (reference sequence). The V gene lost 3 bases and the J gene lost 2 bases, with 16 bases spanning the gap. Here the CDR3 DNA reads TGTGCCAGTAGTATCCCGATACATGCGGGAAACTATGGCTACACCTTC. Its protein is CASSIPIHAGNYGYTF.

This clonotype appeared a single time. The chain employs TRBV24-1 and TRBJ2-5; 8 bases match TRBD2. In germline, CDR1 is KGHDR, CDR2 SFDVKD. The junction had 10 bases not matched to a gene; V was cut back by 5 bases and J by 3 bases. CDR3 size: 16 residues. The CDR3: CATSAVGAGEEETQYF. The DNA of the CDR3 is TGTGCCACCAGTGCAGTGGGAGCGGGAGAGGAAGAGACCCAGTACTTC.